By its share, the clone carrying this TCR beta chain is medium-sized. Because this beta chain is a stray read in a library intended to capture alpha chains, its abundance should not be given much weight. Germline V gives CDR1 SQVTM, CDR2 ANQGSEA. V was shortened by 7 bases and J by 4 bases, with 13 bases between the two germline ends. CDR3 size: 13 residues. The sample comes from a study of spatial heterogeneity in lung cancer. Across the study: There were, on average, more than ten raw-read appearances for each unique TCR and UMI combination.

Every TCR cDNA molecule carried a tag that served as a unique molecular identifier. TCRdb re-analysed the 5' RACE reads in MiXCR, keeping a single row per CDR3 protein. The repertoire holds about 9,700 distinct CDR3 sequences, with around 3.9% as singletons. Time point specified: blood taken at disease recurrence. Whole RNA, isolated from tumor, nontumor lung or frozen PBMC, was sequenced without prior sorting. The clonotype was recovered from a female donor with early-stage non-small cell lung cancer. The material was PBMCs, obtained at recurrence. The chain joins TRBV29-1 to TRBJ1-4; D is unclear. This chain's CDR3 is CSAATARNEKLFF. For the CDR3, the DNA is TGCAGCGCCGCGACGGCCCGTAATGAAAAACTGTTTTTT.